The rows below give T cell receptor beta chains drawn from one sample of a study of blood T cell repertoires in COVID-19. Here immunoSEQ multiplex PCR was the method, and the copy in TCRdb shows in-frame clones only, minus some. The data contain about 170,000 clones, around 84% of them seen just once; the ten biggest clones take up roughly 2.4%. The sequenced material came from peripheral blood. These receptors came from a woman older than 75 with COVID-19, enrolled during active disease. Each CDR3 is given with its conserved first and last residue. The D gene is left open where the match is weak.

J: TRBJ1-2; D: TRBD1; V: TRBV7-2; CDR3: CASSTGGAFYGYTF
J: TRBJ1-4; D: NA; V: TRBV7-9; CDR3: CASSPTGRSEKLFF
J: TRBJ1-2; D: TRBD1; V: TRBV20-1; CDR3: CSASAGTGRYTF
J: TRBJ2-2; D: NA; V: TRBV18; CDR3: CASSPDTRTGELFF
J: TRBJ1-2; D: TRBD1; V: TRBV10-3; CDR3: CAISESTGSNYGYTF
J: TRBJ2-3; D: TRBD1; V: TRBV5-1; CDR3: CASSPQGFRTDTQYF
J: TRBJ2-2; D: NA; V: TRBV5-4; CDR3: CASSLGFGDTGELFF
J: TRBJ1-1; D: NA; V: TRBV19; CDR3: CASSITGNTEAFF
J: TRBJ2-5; D: NA; V: TRBV5-5; CDR3: CASSRRTGNQETQYF
J: TRBJ2-5; D: NA; V: TRBV5-5; CDR3: CASSLAPAGETQYF
J: TRBJ1-1; D: NA; V: TRBV12-3/TRBV12-4; CDR3: CASTRDTEAFF
J: TRBJ2-7; D: NA; V: TRBV21-1; CDR3: CASSKGMAGNEQYF